The clone carrying this T cell receptor beta chain showed up many times. The antigen is unknown. Uncontrolled infection, other autoimmune disease, pregnancy and lactation each barred patients from inclusion. Together with thyroid ultrasound, orbital computed tomography, serum thyroxine and TRAb, clinical symptoms were used for diagnoses. Extraction of PBMCs used roughly 9.6 ml of fresh peripheral blood. Amplified TCR beta CDR3 regions came from RNA transcripts. TCR CDR3 regions were first amplified by RT-PCR with HTBI primers. A single record per CDR3 protein comes from TCRdb applying MiXCR to the multiplex PCR reads. The sample has some 570,000 distinct CDR3 sequences, approximately 17% seen once; the top ten hold approximately 15%. These data are taken from a study of T cells in Graves' hyperthyroidism and ophthalmopathy. Overall study findings and caveats: In blood, most of the thyroid clonotypes expanded above 0.001 were also present.

Material for sequencing was blood. The sequence derives from a young woman with Graves' ophthalmopathy.

The CDR3 coding sequence is TGTGCCAGCAGTGAAGTGAAAGTAGTATTGGGCTACACCTTC. This sequence encodes CASSEVKVVLGYTF. This chain connects TRBV2 to TRBJ1-2, with no clear D. Germline V lookup: CDR1 SNHLY, CDR2 FYNNEI. The CDR3 extends over 14 amino acids. The V and J ends lost 1 base and 8 bases respectively, with 14 bases between them.